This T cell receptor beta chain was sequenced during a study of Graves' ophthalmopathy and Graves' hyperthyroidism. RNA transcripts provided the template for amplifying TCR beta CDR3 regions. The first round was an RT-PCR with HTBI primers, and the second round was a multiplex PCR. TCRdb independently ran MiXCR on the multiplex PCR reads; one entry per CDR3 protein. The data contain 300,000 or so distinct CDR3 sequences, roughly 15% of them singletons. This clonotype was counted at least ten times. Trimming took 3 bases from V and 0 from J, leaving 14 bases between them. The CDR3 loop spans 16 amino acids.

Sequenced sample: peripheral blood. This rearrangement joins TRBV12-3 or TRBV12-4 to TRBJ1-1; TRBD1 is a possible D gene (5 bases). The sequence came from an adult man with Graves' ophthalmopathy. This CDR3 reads CASSLGVRLMNTEAFF. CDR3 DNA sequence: TGTGCCAGCAGTTTGGGGGTACGCCTCATGAACACTGAAGCTTTCTTT.